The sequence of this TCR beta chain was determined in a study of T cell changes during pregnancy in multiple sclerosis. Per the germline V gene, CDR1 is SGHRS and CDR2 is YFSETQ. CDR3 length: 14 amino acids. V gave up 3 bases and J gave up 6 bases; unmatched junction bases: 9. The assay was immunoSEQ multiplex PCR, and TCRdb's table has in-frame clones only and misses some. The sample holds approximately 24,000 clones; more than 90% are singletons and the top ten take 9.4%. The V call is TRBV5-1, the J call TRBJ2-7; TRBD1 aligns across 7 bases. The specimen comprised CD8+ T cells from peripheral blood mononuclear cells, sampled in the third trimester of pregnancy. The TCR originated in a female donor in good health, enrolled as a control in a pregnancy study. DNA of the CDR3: TGCGCCAGCAGCTATATCGCCCAGGGGGTCGAGCAGTACTTC. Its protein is CASSYIAQGVEQYF. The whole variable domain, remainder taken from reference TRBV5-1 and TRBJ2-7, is KAGVTQTPRYLIKTRGQQVTLSCSPISGHRSVSWYQQTPGQGLQFLFEYFSETQRNKGNFPGRFSGRQFSNSRSEMNVSTLELGDSALYLCASSYIAQGVEQYFGPGTRLTVT.